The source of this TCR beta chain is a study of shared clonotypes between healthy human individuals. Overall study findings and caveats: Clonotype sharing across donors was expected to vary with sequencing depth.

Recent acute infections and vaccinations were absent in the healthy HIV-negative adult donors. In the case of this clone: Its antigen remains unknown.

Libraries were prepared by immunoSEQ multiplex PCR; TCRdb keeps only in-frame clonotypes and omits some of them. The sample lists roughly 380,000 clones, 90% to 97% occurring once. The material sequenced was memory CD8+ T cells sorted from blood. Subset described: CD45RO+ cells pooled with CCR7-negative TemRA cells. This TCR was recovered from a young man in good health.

CDR3 nucleotides: TGTGCCAGCAGTGACGAGAGGGGGCCGTATGAGCAGTACTTC. This codes for CASSDERGPYEQYF. This chain joins TRBV2 and TRBJ2-7; TRBD1 aligns across 7 bases. The CDR3 runs 14 residues. Germline trimming cut 3 bases from V and 7 bases from J; bases unmatched to any gene: 9. Germline CDR1 is SNHLY and CDR2 is FYNNEI.